This TCR beta chain was identified during a study of blood T cell repertoires in COVID-19. In the study overall: Donors in the United States, Italy and Spain gave samples during acute or convalescent COVID-19. Sources were T cells, B-cell-depleted T cells, or PBMCs; the material itself was cDNA or gDNA.

Germline V lookup: CDR1 SEHNR, CDR2 FQNEAQ (reference sequence). CDR3 length equals 15 residues. The V end was cut by 5 bases, the J end by 2 bases, with 13 bases between. Patients at the Seattle site were enrolled during active infection and followed longitudinally. In the original analysis: Using reference gene primer amplification, nucleated cell counts were estimated. The data were produced by immunoSEQ multiplex PCR, yet TCRdb's version contains in-frame clones alone and is incomplete. The V and J calls and clone size come from that table; D and trimming were worked out from the DNA. The sample shows approximately 170,000 clones, around 90% of them seen only once.

The TCR comes from a woman of 80 years or more with COVID-19, enrolled during active disease. Sequencing was carried out using peripheral blood. The gene calls are TRBV7-9 and TRBJ1-5; perhaps TRBD1 as D (5 bases). The DNA of the CDR3 is TGTGCCAGCAGCGGCTCAGGGTGGGGCAATCAGCCCCAGCATTTT. Residues: CASSGSGWGNQPQHF.